A selection of T cell receptor beta chains follows, all from one sample in a study of CD8+CD57+ T cells in acquired aplastic anemia. TCRdb passed the reads through MiXCR, listing each CDR3 protein once. The repertoire holds approximately 260,000 distinct CDR3 sequences, with 82% as singletons. Material: sorted CD4+, CD8+, or CD8+CD57+ T cells (not recorded which) from PBMCs. These receptor sequences come from a human donor with aplastic anemia. Both conserved end residues are part of each CDR3. The D gene is left open where the match is weak. Clone size is shown for a subset of rows, as once, few, many or a class of expanded clone.

CDR3 DNA	CDR3 protein	D gene	J gene	V gene	clone size
TGTGCCAGCGGGATCGATCCCGGGGCTGGAAACACCATATATTTT	CASGIDPGAGNTIYF	.	TRBJ1-3	TRBV5-5	.
TGTGCCAGCAGCAGTCACACAAGCGAGGAGACCGAGGAGCAGTTCTTC	CASSSHTSEETEEQFF	.	TRBJ2-1	TRBV15	.
TGTGCCAGCAGCGTAGACGCTAGCTACTACGAGCAGTACTTC	CASSVDASYYEQYF	.	TRBJ2-7	TRBV9	.
TGTGCCAGCAGCTTAGTACGCGGGGAGGGGTTTTTT	CASSLVRGEGFF	TRBD2	TRBJ2-2	TRBV7-9	once
TGTGCCAGCAGGTGGGGTCGAGAGACCCAGTACTTC	CASRWGRETQYF	.	TRBJ2-5	TRBV15	.
TGTGCCAGTAAGCATACATGGGCGAGCCAACAGATCTACGACTTC	CASKHTWASQQIYDF	.	TRBJ2-5	TRBV19	.
TGTGCCATCCTGGAGGGGCAGGGGCTCGAAGCTTTCTTT	CAILEGQGLEAFF	.	TRBJ1-1	TRBV10-3	medium-sized
TGCAGCGTTGAGGTAGGGTGGCATACGCAGTATTTT	CSVEVGWHTQYF	.	TRBJ2-3	TRBV29-1	once
TGTGCCAGCAGCTGGGGACAGGACCTCGGCTACACCTTC	CASSWGQDLGYTF	TRBD1	TRBJ1-2	TRBV7-9	.
TGTGCCAGCAGCTTAGCGGGAGGTCACGATACGCAGACTCAGTATTTT	CASSLAGGHDTQTQYF	.	TRBJ2-3	TRBV7-8	few
TGTGCCACCAGTGATTTGACAGGGAACTACGAGCAGTACTTC	CATSDLTGNYEQYF	.	TRBJ2-7	TRBV24-1	few
TGTGCCAGCAGCTCACGGAACAGCGGGTTGGGCTATGGGTACACCTTC	CASSSRNSGLGYGYTF	.	TRBJ1-2	TRBV7-9	.
TGTGCCAGCAGCGTGGAGGGGGACGGGGTCGTATATAGCTACACCTTC	CASSVEGDGVVYSYTF	.	TRBJ1-2	TRBV9	.
TGTGCCACCAGCGACGGGGGCACAGATACGGAGTATTTT	CATSDGGTDTEYF	.	TRBJ2-3	TRBV15	.
TGTGCCAGCAGTGGGGTACAGCCCCTACTCTACGAGCAGTACTTC	CASSGVQPLLYEQYF	.	TRBJ2-7	TRBV5-5	.
TGTGCCAGCAGCTCCACAGCGGGGAACATTCAGTACTTC	CASSSTAGNIQYF	TRBD2	TRBJ2-4	TRBV7-9	.
TGTGCCAGCAGCTTAGTTCGACAGGGCGCCGGGGAGCTGTTTTTT	CASSLVRQGAGELFF	TRBD1	TRBJ2-2	TRBV7-3	.
TGTGCCAGCAGCTTATCGGGTGGCTACGGGGCCGACGTCTTCTTT	CASSLSGGYGADVFF	.	TRBJ1-1	TRBV7-9	.
TGTGCCAGCAGGGGGGGGCAGCCGAAAATTTATGGCTACACCTTC	CASRGGQPKIYGYTF	.	TRBJ1-2	TRBV7-9	.
TGTGCCAGCAGCTTAGATAGGGCAAGTCAACAGTATTTT	CASSLDRASQQYF	.	TRBJ2-3	TRBV7-2	.
TGTGCCAGCGGGGACGACGGCACAGACAAGCAGTCACCTCTCCACTTT	CASGDDGTDKQSPLHF	.	TRBJ1-6	TRBV2	once
TGTGCCAGCAGTTCACGACTAGCGGGGGGCTTTGGGGAGACCCAGTACTTC	CASSSRLAGGFGETQYF	TRBD2	TRBJ2-5	TRBV27	many
TGCGCCAGCAGCTTTCAGGGCGTGGATTCACCCCTCCACTTT	CASSFQGVDSPLHF	.	TRBJ1-6	TRBV5-1	.
TGTGCCAGCAGCTTGGCTATCAGCGGGGGGAGCGATGAGCAGTTCTTC	CASSLAISGGSDEQFF	TRBD2	TRBJ2-1	TRBV5-6	.
TGTGCCAGCAGCCGAGGACTACCATTCTATAATGAGCAGTTCTTC	CASSRGLPFYNEQFF	.	TRBJ2-1	TRBV12-3/TRBV12-4	.
TGTGCCAGCAGCTTAGAACGAACAGGGGACACTGAAGAGCAGTTCTTC	CASSLERTGDTEEQFF	TRBD1	TRBJ2-1	TRBV7-2	.
TGTGCCAGCAGCGTACGACTAGCGGACACAGATACGCAGCAGTTCTTC	CASSVRLADTDTQQFF	TRBD2	TRBJ2-1	TRBV7-9	.
.	CASSLVPGELFFGF	.	TRBJ2-3	TRBV7-9	many
TGTGCCAGCAGCGAAGGGGGGACAGGGACAGATACGCAGTATTTT	CASSEGGTGTDTQYF	TRBD1	TRBJ2-3	TRBV9	.
TGTGCCAGCAGCCAAGTCAACTCCCGCACCTACGAGCAGTACTTC	CASSQVNSRTYEQYF	.	TRBJ2-7	TRBV3-1	few
TGTGCCAGCAGCGGAGACTCGTACGAGCAGTACTTC	CASSGDSYEQYF	.	TRBJ2-7	TRBV11-3	.
TGTGCCAGCAGCCCCCCTCCGGGACAGAGACATGAACACACCTTC	CASSPPPGQRHEHTF	TRBD1	TRBJ1-2	TRBV7-3	.
TGTGCCAGCAGCTACGGGGGCACAGATACGCAGTATTTT	CASSYGGTDTQYF	.	TRBJ2-3	TRBV13	many
TGTGCCACCAGCGGAGGGTGCGATACGGAGACCCTGGACTTC	CATSGGCDTETLDF	.	TRBJ2-5	TRBV9	.
TGTGCCAGCAGCTTAGCAGGTAGCTACGACGCCAACGACACCTTC	CASSLAGSYDANDTF	.	TRBJ1-2	TRBV7-9	.
TGTGCCAGCAGCTCATCCCCCACGCAGGGGGATTCGGATACGCAGTATTTT	CASSSSPTQGDSDTQYF	TRBD1	TRBJ2-3	TRBV13	.
TGTGCCAGCAGCCCCCGACAGGGTTATTACGAGCAGTACTTC	CASSPRQGYYEQYF	TRBD1	TRBJ2-7	TRBV7-2	.
TGTGCCAGTAGTAACGGGCCCTCCGCCTACGAGCAGTACTTC	CASSNGPSAYEQYF	.	TRBJ2-7	TRBV19	.
TGTGCCAGCAGCTTTCAAAGAGGCAAGGCAACCCATGAGCAGTTCTTC	CASSFQRGKATHEQFF	.	TRBJ2-1	TRBV7-2	.
TGTGCCAGCAGCTTGCGAATAAACGACGGGAAGTACTTC	CASSLRINDGKYF	.	TRBJ2-7	TRBV7-9	.
TGTGCCAGCAGCCCGGGAAGCGGGAGAGGCAATGAGCAGTTCTTC	CASSPGSGRGNEQFF	TRBD2	TRBJ2-1	TRBV5-5	.
TGTGCCAGCAGCTTAGCTCGGACAGCCGACACTCAAGCTTTCTTT	CASSLARTADTQAFF	.	TRBJ1-1	TRBV7-8	once
TGCAGTGCCCAGCTCAGGCTTAACTATGGCTACACCTTC	CSAQLRLNYGYTF	.	TRBJ1-2	TRBV20-1	.
TGTGCCAGCAGCTTTGGGCAGGGTCCCGATACTGAAGCTTTCTTT	CASSFGQGPDTEAFF	.	TRBJ1-1	TRBV7-2	.
TGTGCCACCAGCATAGGGTCAAGCCCCGAGACCCAGTATTTC	CATSIGSSPETQYF	.	TRBJ2-3	TRBV15	.
TGTGCCAGTAGTATTCTTAGCGGAGGGGAGACCCAGTACTTC	CASSILSGGETQYF	.	TRBJ2-5	TRBV11-3	.
TGCGCCAGCACCCTGGGACTAGCGGGGTTCAATGAGCAGTTCTTC	CASTLGLAGFNEQFF	TRBD2	TRBJ2-1	TRBV10-2	few
TGTGCCAGCAGCCCAATTCAGGGGGAGGTGTGGACTGAAGCTTTCTTT	CASSPIQGEVWTEAFF	TRBD1	TRBJ1-1	TRBV7-6	.
TGTGCCAGCAGCCATCCCTATAGCGGGGGGGCCGGGGAGCTGTTTTTT	CASSHPYSGGAGELFF	TRBD2	TRBJ2-2	TRBV13	.
TGTGCCAGCAGCTTAGAAGTGAGCGGGGGGAGCGATGAGCAGTTCTTC	CASSLEVSGGSDEQFF	TRBD2	TRBJ2-1	TRBV11-3	.
TGTGCCAGCAGTGGAACAGGGGGCGAATCCTACGAGCAGTACTTC	CASSGTGGESYEQYF	TRBD1	TRBJ2-7	TRBV6-2/TRBV6-3	.